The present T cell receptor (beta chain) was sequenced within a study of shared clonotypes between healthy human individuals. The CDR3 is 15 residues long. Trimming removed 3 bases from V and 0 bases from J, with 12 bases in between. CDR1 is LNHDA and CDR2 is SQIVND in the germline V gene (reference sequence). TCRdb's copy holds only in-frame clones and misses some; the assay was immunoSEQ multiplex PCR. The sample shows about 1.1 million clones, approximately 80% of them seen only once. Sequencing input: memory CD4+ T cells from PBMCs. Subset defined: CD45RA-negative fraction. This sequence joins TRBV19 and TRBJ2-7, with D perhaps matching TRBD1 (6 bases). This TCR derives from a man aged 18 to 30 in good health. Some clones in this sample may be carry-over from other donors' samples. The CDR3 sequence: CASSIGDTSSYEQYF. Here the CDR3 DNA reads TGTGCCAGTAGTATCGGGGACACGAGCTCCTACGAGCAGTACTTC.